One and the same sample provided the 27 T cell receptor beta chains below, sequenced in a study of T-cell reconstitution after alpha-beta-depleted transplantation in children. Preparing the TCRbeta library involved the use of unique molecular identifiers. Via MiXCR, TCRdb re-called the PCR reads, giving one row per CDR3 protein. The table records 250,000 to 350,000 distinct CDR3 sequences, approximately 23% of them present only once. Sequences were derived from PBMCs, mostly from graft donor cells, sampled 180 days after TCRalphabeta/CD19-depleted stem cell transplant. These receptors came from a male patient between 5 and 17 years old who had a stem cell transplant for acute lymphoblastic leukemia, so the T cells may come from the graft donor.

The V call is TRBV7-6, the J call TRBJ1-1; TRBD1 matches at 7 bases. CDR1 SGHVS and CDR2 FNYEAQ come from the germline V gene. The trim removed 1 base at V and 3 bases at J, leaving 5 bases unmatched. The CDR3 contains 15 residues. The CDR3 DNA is TGTGCCAGCAGCTTAGGACAGGGATCGCACACTGAAGCTTTCTTT. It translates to CASSLGQGSHTEAFF. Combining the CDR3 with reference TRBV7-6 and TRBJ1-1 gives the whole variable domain GAGVSQSPRYKVTKRGQDVALRCDPISGHVSLYWYRQALGQGPEFLTYFNYEAQQDKSGLPNDRFSAERPEGSISTLTIQRTEQRDSAMYRCASSLGQGSHTEAFFGQGTRLTVV.

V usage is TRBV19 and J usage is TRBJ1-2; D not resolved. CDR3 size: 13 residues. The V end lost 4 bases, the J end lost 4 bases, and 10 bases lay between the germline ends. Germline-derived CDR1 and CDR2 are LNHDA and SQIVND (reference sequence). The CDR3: CASSTLILYGYTF. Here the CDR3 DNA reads TGTGCCAGTAGTACCCTAATCCTCTATGGCTACACCTTC.

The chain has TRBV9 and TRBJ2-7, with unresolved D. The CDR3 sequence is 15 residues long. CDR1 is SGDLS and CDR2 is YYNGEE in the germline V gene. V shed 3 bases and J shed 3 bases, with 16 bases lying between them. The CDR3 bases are TGTGCCAGCAGCGCTGGGCCCTACCCCCACTACGAGCAGTACTTC. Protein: CASSAGPYPHYEQYF.

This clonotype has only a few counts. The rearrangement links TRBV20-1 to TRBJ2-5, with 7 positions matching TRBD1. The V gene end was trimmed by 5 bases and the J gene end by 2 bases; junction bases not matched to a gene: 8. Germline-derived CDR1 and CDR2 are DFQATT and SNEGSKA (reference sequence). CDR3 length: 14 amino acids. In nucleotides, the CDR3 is TGCAGTGCTGGTGACAGGGCCCCGCAAGAGACCCAGTACTTC. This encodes CSAGDRAPQETQYF.

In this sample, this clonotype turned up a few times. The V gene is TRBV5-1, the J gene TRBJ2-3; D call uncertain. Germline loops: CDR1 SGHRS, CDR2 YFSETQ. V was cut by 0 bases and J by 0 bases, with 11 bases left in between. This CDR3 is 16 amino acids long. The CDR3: CASSLGVGHSTDTQYF. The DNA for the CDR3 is TGCGCCAGCAGCTTGGGGGTCGGGCACAGCACAGATACGCAGTATTTT. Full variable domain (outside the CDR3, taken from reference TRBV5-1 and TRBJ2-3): KAGVTQTPRYLIKTRGQQVTLSCSPISGHRSVSWYQQTPGQGLQFLFEYFSETQRNKGNFPGRFSGRQFSNSRSEMNVSTLELGDSALYLCASSLGVGHSTDTQYFGPGTRLTVL.

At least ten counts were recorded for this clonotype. The CDR3 loop is CASSGRAREQYF. For the CDR3, the DNA is TGCGCCAGCAGCGGGAGGGCAAGGGAGCAGTACTTC. The V call is TRBV4-1, the J call TRBJ2-7; 7 bases map to TRBD2. Germline V gene data show CDR1 as MGHRA and CDR2 as YSYEKL. The V and J ends lost 5 bases and 7 bases, in that order; junction bases with no gene match: 5. This CDR3 contains 12 residues.

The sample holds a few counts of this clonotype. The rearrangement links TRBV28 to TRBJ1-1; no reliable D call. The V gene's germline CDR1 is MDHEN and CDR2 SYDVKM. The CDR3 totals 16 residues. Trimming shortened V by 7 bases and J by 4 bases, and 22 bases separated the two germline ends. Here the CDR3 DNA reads TGTGCCAGCACCGAGGTTGGAGTCCAGGAGCCCACTGAAGCTTTCTTT. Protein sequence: CASTEVGVQEPTEAFF.

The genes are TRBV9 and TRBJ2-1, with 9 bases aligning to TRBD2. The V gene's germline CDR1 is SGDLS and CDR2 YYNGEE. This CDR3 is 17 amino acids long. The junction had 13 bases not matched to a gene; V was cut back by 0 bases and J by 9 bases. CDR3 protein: CASSVGLRGTSFGEQFF. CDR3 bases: TGTGCCAGCAGCGTAGGTCTAAGGGGGACTAGCTTTGGTGAGCAGTTCTTC.

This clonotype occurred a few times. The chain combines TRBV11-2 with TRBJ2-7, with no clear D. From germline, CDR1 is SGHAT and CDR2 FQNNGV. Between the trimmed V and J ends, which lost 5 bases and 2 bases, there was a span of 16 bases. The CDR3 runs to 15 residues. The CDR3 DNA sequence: TGTGCCAGCAGCCCTCCGGTCGCTAGTACCTACGAGCAGTACTTC. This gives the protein CASSPPVASTYEQYF.

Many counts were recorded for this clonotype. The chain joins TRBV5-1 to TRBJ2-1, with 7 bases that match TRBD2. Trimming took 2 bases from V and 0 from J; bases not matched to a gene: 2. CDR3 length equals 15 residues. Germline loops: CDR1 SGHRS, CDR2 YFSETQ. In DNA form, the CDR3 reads TGCGCCAGCAGCTTCGGCGGGAGCTCCTACAATGAGCAGTTCTTC. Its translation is CASSFGGSSYNEQFF.

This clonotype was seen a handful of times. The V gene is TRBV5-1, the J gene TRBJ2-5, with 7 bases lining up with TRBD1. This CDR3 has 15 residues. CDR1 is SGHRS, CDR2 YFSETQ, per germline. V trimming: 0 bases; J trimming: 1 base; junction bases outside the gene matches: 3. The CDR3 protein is CASSLGPGGQETQYF. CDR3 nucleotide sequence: TGCGCCAGCAGCTTGGGACCAGGGGGCCAAGAGACCCAGTACTTC.

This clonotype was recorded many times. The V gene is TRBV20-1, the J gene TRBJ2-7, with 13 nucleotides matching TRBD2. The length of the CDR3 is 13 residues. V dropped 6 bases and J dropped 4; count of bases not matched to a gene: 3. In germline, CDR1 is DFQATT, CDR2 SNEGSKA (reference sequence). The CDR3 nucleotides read TGCAGTGCCCGGACTAGCGGGAGTTACGAGCAGTACTTC. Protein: CSARTSGSYEQYF.

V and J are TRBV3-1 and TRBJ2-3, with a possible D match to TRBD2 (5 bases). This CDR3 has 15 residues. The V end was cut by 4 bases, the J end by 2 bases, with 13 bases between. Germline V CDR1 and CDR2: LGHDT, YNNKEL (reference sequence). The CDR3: CASSLREINTDTQYF. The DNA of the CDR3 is TGTGCCAGCAGCCTACGGGAAATTAACACAGATACGCAGTATTTT.

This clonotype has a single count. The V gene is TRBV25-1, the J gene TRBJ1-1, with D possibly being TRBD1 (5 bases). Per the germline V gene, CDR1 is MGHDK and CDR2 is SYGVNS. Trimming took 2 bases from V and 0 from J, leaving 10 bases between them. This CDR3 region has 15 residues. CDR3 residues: CASSEAGRVNTEAFF. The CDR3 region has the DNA TGTGCCAGCAGTGAAGCGGGCAGGGTGAACACTGAAGCTTTCTTT.

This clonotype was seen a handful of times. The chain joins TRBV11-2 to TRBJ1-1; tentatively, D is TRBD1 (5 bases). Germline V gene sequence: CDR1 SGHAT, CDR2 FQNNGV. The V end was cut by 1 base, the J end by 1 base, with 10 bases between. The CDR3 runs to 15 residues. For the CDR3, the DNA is TGTGCCAGCAGCTTAGTTCGCAGGGCGAACACTGAAGCTTTCTTT. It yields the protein CASSLVRRANTEAFF.

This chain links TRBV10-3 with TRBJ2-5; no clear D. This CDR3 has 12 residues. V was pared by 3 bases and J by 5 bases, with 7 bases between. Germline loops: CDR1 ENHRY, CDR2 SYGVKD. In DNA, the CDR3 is TGTGCCATCAGTGATCGGATTGAGACCCAGTACTTC. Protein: CAISDRIETQYF.

The CDR3 coding sequence is TGCAGCGTTGAAGATTTTTCCGGGAACACCGGGGAGCTGTTTTTT. This codes for CSVEDFSGNTGELFF. The J gene is TRBJ2-2, the V gene TRBV29-1; D uncertain. V lost 0 bases and J lost 1, with 9 bases in between. Germline CDR1 reads SQVTM; CDR2 reads ANQGSEA. This CDR3 region has 15 residues.

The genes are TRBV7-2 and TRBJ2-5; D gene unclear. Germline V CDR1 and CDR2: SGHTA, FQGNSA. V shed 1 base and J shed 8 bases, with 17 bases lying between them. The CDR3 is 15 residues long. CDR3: CASSLVGWADNTQYF. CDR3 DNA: TGTGCCAGCAGCTTAGTCGGATGGGCAGATAATACCCAGTACTTC.

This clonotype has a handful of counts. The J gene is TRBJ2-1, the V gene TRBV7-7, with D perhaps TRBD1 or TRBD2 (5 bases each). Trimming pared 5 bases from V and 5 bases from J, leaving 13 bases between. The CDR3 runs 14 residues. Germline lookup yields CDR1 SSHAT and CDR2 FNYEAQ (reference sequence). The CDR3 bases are TGTGCCAGCAGCCCCACCGGGACCAACAATGAGCAGTTCTTC. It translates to CASSPTGTNNEQFF.

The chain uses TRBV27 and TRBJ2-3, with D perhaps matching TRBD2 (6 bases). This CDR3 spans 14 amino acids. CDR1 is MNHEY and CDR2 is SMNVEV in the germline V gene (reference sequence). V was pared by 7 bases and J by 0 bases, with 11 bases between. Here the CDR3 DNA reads TGTGCCAGCATCTTAAGCGGGAGCACAGATACGCAGTATTTT. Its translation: CASILSGSTDTQYF.

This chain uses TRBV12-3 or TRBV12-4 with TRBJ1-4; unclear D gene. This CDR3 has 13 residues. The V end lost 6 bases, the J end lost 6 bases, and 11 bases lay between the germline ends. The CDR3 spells CASRLPGYEKLFF. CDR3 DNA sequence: TGTGCCAGCAGGCTTCCGGGTTATGAAAAACTGTTTTTT.

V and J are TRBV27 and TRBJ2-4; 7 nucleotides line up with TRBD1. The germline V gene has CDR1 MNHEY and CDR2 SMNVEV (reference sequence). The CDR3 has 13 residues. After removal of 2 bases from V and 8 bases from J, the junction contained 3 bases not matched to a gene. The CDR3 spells CASSLNRGDIQYF. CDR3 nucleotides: TGTGCCAGCAGTTTAAACAGGGGTGACATTCAGTACTTC.

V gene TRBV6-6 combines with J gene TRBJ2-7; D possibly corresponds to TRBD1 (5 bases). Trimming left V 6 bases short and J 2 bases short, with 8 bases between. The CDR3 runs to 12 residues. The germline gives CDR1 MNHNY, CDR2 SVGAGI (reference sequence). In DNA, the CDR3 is TGTGCCAGCAGCCTACAGGCCTACGAGCAGTACTTC. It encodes CASSLQAYEQYF.

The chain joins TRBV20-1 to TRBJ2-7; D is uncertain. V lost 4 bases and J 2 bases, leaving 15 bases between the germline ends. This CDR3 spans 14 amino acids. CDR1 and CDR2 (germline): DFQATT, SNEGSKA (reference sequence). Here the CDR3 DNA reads TGCAGTGCTACGAGGACCCCGAGGCCCTACGAGCAGTACTTC. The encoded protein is CSATRTPRPYEQYF.

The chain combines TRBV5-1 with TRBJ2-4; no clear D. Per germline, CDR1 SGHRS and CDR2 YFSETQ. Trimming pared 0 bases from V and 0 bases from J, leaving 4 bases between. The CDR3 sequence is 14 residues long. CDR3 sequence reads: CASSLDRAKNIQYF. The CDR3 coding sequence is TGCGCCAGCAGCTTGGACAGAGCCAAAAACATTCAGTACTTC. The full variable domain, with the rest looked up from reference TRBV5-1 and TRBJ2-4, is KAGVTQTPRYLIKTRGQQVTLSCSPISGHRSVSWYQQTPGQGLQFLFEYFSETQRNKGNFPGRFSGRQFSNSRSEMNVSTLELGDSALYLCASSLDRAKNIQYFGAGTRLSVL.

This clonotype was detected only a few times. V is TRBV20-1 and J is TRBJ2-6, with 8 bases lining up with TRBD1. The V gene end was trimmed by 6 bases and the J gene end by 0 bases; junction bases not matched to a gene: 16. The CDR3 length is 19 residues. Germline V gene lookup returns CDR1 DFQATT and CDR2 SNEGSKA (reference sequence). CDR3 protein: CSAIKPGQAVVSGANVLTF. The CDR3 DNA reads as TGCAGTGCCATCAAGCCGGGACAGGCCGTAGTCTCTGGGGCCAACGTCCTGACTTTC.

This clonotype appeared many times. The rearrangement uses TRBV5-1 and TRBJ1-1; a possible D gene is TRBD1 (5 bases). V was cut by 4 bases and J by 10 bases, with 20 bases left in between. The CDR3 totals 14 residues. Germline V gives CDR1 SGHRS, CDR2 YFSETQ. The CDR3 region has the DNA TGCGCCAGCAGCCCCGGGAGGGGCCGGGAGGGAGCTTTCTTT. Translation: CASSPGRGREGAFF.